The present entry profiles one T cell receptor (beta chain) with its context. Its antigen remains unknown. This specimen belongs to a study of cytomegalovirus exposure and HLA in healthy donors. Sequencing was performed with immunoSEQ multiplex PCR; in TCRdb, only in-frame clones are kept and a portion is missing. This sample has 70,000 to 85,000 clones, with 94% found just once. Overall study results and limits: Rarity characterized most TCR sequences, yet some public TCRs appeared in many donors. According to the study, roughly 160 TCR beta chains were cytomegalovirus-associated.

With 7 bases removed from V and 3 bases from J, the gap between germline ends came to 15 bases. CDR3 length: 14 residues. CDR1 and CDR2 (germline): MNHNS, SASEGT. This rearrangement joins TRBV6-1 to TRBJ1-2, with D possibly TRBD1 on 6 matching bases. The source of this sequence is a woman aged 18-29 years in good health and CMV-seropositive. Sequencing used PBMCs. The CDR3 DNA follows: TGTGCCAGCACCCCTCGGGGGGCAGACTATGGCTACACCTTC. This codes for CASTPRGADYGYTF.